What follows are 21 T cell receptor beta chains derived from one specimen sequenced in a study of human T cells and chemical hapten exposure. MiXCR, run by TCRdb on the RACE reads, gives a single entry per CDR3 protein. The sample records some 71,000 distinct CDR3 sequences, 9% to 12% being singletons. Stated time point: patch test 2, 6 weeks after DPC sensitization. Stated treatment: therapeutic diphenylcyclopropenone sensitization with weekly scalp DPC. The sequencing here drew on whole blood, taken in connection with sensitization to the hapten diphenylcyclopropenone (DPC). These receptor sequences come from a woman in her forties or fifties with alopecia areata. Some clones in this sample may be carry-over from other donors' samples.

This clonotype was counted between two and nine times. The chain has TRBV7-6 and TRBJ2-3; D might be TRBD2 (5 bases). CDR1 SGHVS and CDR2 FNYEAQ come from the germline V gene. V was pared by 2 bases and J by 4 bases, with 7 bases between. This CDR3 comprises 13 residues. DNA of the CDR3: TGTGCCAGCAGCTTATTTAGCGCAGATACGCAGTATTTT. It specifies CASSLFSADTQYF.

This clonotype was seen ten or more times. The gene calls are TRBV11-2 and TRBJ1-1, with TRBD1 as a possible D gene (5 bases). Germline V gene data show CDR1 as SGHAT and CDR2 as FQNNGV. Trimming cost V 0 bases and J 6 bases, with 17 bases left between them. This CDR3 has 16 residues. CDR3 amino acids: CASSLEGTGMTAEAFF. The CDR3 bases are TGTGCCAGCAGCTTAGAAGGTACAGGAATGACCGCTGAAGCTTTCTTT.

This clonotype has at least ten counts. V and J are TRBV24-1 and TRBJ2-1; no definite D call. V was pared by 9 bases and J by 7 bases, with 15 bases between. This CDR3 is 13 amino acids long. Germline V gene sequence: CDR1 KGHDR, CDR2 SFDVKD. Written as DNA, the CDR3 is TGTGCCACCTCTAGGACGATGTGGAATGAGCAGTTCTTC. Translated, it gives CATSRTMWNEQFF.

The V and J genes are TRBV19 and TRBJ1-5, with no clear D. Germline V lookup: CDR1 LNHDA, CDR2 SQIVND (reference sequence). This CDR3 has 15 amino acids. V lost 1 base to trimming and J lost 1 base, with 8 bases between them. The CDR3 region has the DNA TGTGCCAGTAGTATAGGGGGTTTGAGCAATCAGCCCCAGCATTTT. It codes for CASSIGGLSNQPQHF.

This clonotype was found many times. CDR3 sequence: CASSFAGAPNGELFF. CDR3 bases: TGTGCCAGCAGCTTTGCCGGGGCGCCGAACGGGGAGCTGTTTTTT. This chain links TRBV7-6 with TRBJ2-2; D may be TRBD1 or TRBD2 (5 bases each). The germline V gene has CDR1 SGHVS and CDR2 FNYEAQ. The CDR3 sequence is 15 residues long. Trimming left V 3 bases short and J 7 bases short, with 15 bases between.

With regard to this clonotype: One base away lies a much larger clone, so this may be a sequencing read error. The chain uses TRBV29-1 and TRBJ1-4; D is uncertain. The CDR3 extends over 14 amino acids. CDR1 and CDR2 (germline): SQVTM, ANQGSEA. CDR3 nucleotides: TGCAGCGTCCGTAGACTTCACCCCAATGAAAAACTGTATTTT. Translation gives CSVRRLHPNEKLYF.

This clonotype was picked up a small number of times. CDR3 amino acids: CASRTTSGSYEQYF. In DNA, the CDR3 is TGTGCCAGTCGCACTACTAGCGGGAGCTACGAGCAGTACTTC. This chain links TRBV19 with TRBJ2-7; 11 nucleotides align to TRBD2. With 8 bases clipped from V and 3 bases from J, the junction kept 6 bases outside the gene matches. Germline values: CDR1 LNHDA, CDR2 SQIVND (reference sequence). The CDR3 is 14 amino acids.

This clonotype was seen a few times. The chain combines TRBV29-1 with TRBJ1-2; D is unclear. The CDR3 contains 11 residues. With 3 bases removed from V and 7 bases from J, the gap between germline ends came to 9 bases. Germline V gene data show CDR1 as SQVTM and CDR2 as ANQGSEA. CDR3 loop: CSVEEFRGYTF. The CDR3 region has the DNA TGCAGCGTTGAGGAGTTCCGTGGCTACACCTTC.

The table lists this clonotype with a few counts. The chain carries TRBV20-1 and TRBJ1-5; 8 positions match TRBD1. J lost 6 bases, V lost 1 base, and 11 bases had no gene match. The germline V gene has CDR1 DFQATT and CDR2 SNEGSKA (reference sequence). This CDR3 contains 16 residues. The chain's CDR3 is CSARVGGQGAFQPQHF. Written as DNA, the CDR3 is TGCAGTGCTAGAGTGGGCGGACAGGGAGCTTTTCAGCCCCAGCATTTT.

The CDR3 sequence is CASSPRDTEAFF. The CDR3 nucleotides read TGTGCCAGCTCACCACGGGACACTGAAGCTTTCTTT. V is TRBV18 and J is TRBJ1-1, with D uncertain. The CDR3 is 12 residues long. V lost 1 base and J 3 bases, leaving 3 bases between the germline ends. Germline assignment: CDR1 KGHSH and CDR2 LQKENI.

This clonotype was detected many times. The chain carries TRBV19 and TRBJ1-1, with a weak D call TRBD1 (5 bases). V lost 2 bases to trimming and J lost 6 bases, with 7 bases between them. Germline loops: CDR1 LNHDA, CDR2 SQIVND (reference sequence). The CDR3 consists of 12 residues. This chain's CDR3 is CASSIQGAEAFF. DNA of the CDR3: TGTGCCAGTAGTATACAAGGGGCTGAAGCTTTCTTT.

This clonotype came up a few times. V is TRBV3-2 and J is TRBJ2-7; the tabulated D call, TRBD2, remains unverified against the DNA. TRBV3-2 is reported as a pseudogene. The CDR3 length is 18 residues. DNA for the CDR3: TGTGCCAGCAGCTCCTCAACCGGGACTAGCGGCCCCTCCTACGAGCAGTACTTC. Protein: CASSSSTGTSGPSYEQYF.

In this sample, this clonotype turned up many times. The V gene is TRBV20-1, the J gene TRBJ2-3, with D hard to call. The ends were cut back, 1 base at V and 7 bases at J, with 12 bases in the middle. This CDR3 is built from 13 residues. CDR1 DFQATT and CDR2 SNEGSKA come from the germline V gene (reference sequence). CDR3 nucleotide sequence: TGCAGTGCTAGAGCCTACCGGGCTCATACGCAGTATTTT. Protein sequence: CSARAYRAHTQYF.

V is TRBV5-4 and J is TRBJ2-3; possibly TRBD2 for D (5 bases). Germline V CDR1 and CDR2: SGHNT, YYREEE (reference sequence). This CDR3 comprises 15 residues. V lost 4 bases and J lost 2, with 14 bases in between. The CDR3 nucleotides read TGTGCCAGCAGCCCGGAGGCAGTACTCACAGATACGCAGTATTTT. Encoded protein: CASSPEAVLTDTQYF.

Ten or more counts support this clonotype. The genes are TRBV7-9 and TRBJ2-7, with 7 bases lining up with TRBD1. The germline V gene encodes CDR1 SEHNR and CDR2 FQNEAQ (reference sequence). Trimming removed 4 bases from V and 4 bases from J; junction bases left unmatched: 7. This CDR3 spans 14 amino acids. CDR3 sequence reads: CASSSYRGRYEQYF. The CDR3 region has the DNA TGTGCCAGCAGCTCATACAGGGGACGGTACGAGCAGTACTTC.

This clonotype was detected only a few times. This rearrangement joins TRBV11-2 to TRBJ2-1, with 10 positions matching TRBD2. The germline V gene encodes CDR1 SGHAT and CDR2 FQNNGV. This CDR3 region has 14 residues. V shed 2 bases and J 8 bases; nucleotides not matched to a gene: 3. The CDR3 nucleotides are TGTGCCAGCAGCTTACTAGCGGGAGTGTATGAGCAGTTCTTC. Translating gives CASSLLAGVYEQFF.

This clonotype was recorded many times. V and J are TRBV28 and TRBJ2-3; tentative D call: TRBD2 (6 bases). The CDR3 has 12 residues. Trimming took 8 bases from V and 5 from J, leaving 11 bases between them. Germline lookup yields CDR1 MDHEN and CDR2 SYDVKM. In nucleotides, the CDR3 is TGTGCCAGCGTGAGAGCGGGAGATACGCAGTATTTT. This codes for CASVRAGDTQYF.

The chain couples TRBV18 to TRBJ1-6; D not resolved. Germline CDR1 KGHSH, CDR2 LQKENI. This CDR3 is built from 15 residues. Trimming removed 2 bases at V and 2 bases at J, with 7 bases between. The CDR3 region is CASSPGGPYNSPLHF. The CDR3 DNA follows: TGTGCCAGCTCACCAGGAGGCCCCTATAATTCACCCCTCCACTTT.

This chain links TRBV5-1 with TRBJ2-7; weak D call: TRBD2 (5 bases). The ends were cut back, 4 bases at V and 0 bases at J, with 11 bases in the middle. Germline CDR1 is SGHRS and CDR2 is YFSETQ. The CDR3 runs to 14 residues. Here the CDR3 reads CASSVTGSSYEQYF. The CDR3 DNA reads as TGCGCCAGCAGCGTAACGGGAAGCTCCTACGAGCAGTACTTC.

This clonotype was observed a few times. The rearrangement links TRBV11-2 to TRBJ2-1, with D uncertain. The CDR3 runs 12 residues. V gave up 6 bases and J gave up 1 base, with 4 bases separating them. Germline CDR1 and CDR2: SGHAT and FQNNGV. The CDR3 DNA follows: TGTGCCAGCAGTAGATCCTACAATGAGCAGTTCTTC. It specifies CASSRSYNEQFF. The whole variable domain, filled in from reference TRBV11-2 and TRBJ2-1, reads EAGVAQSPRYKIIEKRQSVAFWCNPISGHATLYWYQQILGQGPKLLIQFQNNGVVDDSQLPKDRFSAERLKGVDSTLKIQPAKLEDSAVYLCASSRSYNEQFFGPGTRLTVL.

This clonotype was seen a handful of times. The gene calls are TRBV27 and TRBJ2-7; D perhaps matches TRBD1 (5 bases). CDR3 length: 14 residues. Trimming took off 7 bases at V and 4 bases at J, with 17 bases between the two ends. Germline loops: CDR1 MNHEY, CDR2 SMNVEV (reference sequence). This chain's CDR3 is CASKRQGVQYEQYF. In nucleotides, the CDR3 is TGTGCCAGCAAACGGCAGGGTGTACAGTACGAGCAGTACTTC.